This TCR beta chain was observed in a study of blood T cells in healthy people across ages. General study points: Roughly linearly, TCR beta diversity per million T cells fell as age increased.

CDR1 SGHTA and CDR2 FQGNSA come from the germline V gene. This CDR3 comprises 12 residues. A remark on this clonotype: Its specificity is unknown.

It was with a sample-barcoded 5' primer and a J-beta primer mix that a second PCR of about 6 to 12 cycles was run. Every individual sample yielded 3 million or more paired-end reads (each containing CDR3). TCRdb called the 5' RACE reads again in MiXCR, with one record for every CDR3 protein. Counted here are approximately 360,000 distinct CDR3 sequences, 45% to 65% occurring once; the ten biggest clones make up around 50%. Material: blood. This sequence originates from a man in his sixties in good health. The chain combines TRBV7-2 with TRBJ2-4, with D unresolved. The DNA end is a closer match to TRBJ2-5, so the J assignment may be wrong. CDR3 nucleotide sequence: TGTGCCAGCAGCTTCTACAAAGAGACCCAGTACTTC. Its protein is CASSFYKETQYF.